This T cell receptor (beta chain) is from a study of blood T cell repertoires in COVID-19. The Seattle site enrolled patients during active infection and followed them longitudinally. The repertoire was sequenced with immunoSEQ multiplex PCR; TCRdb's copy has only in-frame clones and lacks some. This repertoire shows tens of thousands of clones, roughly 80% found once; its top ten account for 15% to 20%. The CDR3 has 11 residues. Germline-derived CDR1 and CDR2 are DFQATT and SNEGSKA (reference sequence). Between the trimmed V and J ends, which lost 6 bases and 6 bases, there was a span of 12 bases. This clonotype was sampled from a man aged 55-75 years with COVID-19, enrolled during active disease. This chain uses TRBV20-1 with TRBJ2-7, with D possibly being TRBD2 (5 bases). The sequenced sample consisted of peripheral blood. CDR3 coding DNA: TGCAGTGCCGGGGTCCCCCGCGAGCAGTACTTC. It encodes CSAGVPREQYF.